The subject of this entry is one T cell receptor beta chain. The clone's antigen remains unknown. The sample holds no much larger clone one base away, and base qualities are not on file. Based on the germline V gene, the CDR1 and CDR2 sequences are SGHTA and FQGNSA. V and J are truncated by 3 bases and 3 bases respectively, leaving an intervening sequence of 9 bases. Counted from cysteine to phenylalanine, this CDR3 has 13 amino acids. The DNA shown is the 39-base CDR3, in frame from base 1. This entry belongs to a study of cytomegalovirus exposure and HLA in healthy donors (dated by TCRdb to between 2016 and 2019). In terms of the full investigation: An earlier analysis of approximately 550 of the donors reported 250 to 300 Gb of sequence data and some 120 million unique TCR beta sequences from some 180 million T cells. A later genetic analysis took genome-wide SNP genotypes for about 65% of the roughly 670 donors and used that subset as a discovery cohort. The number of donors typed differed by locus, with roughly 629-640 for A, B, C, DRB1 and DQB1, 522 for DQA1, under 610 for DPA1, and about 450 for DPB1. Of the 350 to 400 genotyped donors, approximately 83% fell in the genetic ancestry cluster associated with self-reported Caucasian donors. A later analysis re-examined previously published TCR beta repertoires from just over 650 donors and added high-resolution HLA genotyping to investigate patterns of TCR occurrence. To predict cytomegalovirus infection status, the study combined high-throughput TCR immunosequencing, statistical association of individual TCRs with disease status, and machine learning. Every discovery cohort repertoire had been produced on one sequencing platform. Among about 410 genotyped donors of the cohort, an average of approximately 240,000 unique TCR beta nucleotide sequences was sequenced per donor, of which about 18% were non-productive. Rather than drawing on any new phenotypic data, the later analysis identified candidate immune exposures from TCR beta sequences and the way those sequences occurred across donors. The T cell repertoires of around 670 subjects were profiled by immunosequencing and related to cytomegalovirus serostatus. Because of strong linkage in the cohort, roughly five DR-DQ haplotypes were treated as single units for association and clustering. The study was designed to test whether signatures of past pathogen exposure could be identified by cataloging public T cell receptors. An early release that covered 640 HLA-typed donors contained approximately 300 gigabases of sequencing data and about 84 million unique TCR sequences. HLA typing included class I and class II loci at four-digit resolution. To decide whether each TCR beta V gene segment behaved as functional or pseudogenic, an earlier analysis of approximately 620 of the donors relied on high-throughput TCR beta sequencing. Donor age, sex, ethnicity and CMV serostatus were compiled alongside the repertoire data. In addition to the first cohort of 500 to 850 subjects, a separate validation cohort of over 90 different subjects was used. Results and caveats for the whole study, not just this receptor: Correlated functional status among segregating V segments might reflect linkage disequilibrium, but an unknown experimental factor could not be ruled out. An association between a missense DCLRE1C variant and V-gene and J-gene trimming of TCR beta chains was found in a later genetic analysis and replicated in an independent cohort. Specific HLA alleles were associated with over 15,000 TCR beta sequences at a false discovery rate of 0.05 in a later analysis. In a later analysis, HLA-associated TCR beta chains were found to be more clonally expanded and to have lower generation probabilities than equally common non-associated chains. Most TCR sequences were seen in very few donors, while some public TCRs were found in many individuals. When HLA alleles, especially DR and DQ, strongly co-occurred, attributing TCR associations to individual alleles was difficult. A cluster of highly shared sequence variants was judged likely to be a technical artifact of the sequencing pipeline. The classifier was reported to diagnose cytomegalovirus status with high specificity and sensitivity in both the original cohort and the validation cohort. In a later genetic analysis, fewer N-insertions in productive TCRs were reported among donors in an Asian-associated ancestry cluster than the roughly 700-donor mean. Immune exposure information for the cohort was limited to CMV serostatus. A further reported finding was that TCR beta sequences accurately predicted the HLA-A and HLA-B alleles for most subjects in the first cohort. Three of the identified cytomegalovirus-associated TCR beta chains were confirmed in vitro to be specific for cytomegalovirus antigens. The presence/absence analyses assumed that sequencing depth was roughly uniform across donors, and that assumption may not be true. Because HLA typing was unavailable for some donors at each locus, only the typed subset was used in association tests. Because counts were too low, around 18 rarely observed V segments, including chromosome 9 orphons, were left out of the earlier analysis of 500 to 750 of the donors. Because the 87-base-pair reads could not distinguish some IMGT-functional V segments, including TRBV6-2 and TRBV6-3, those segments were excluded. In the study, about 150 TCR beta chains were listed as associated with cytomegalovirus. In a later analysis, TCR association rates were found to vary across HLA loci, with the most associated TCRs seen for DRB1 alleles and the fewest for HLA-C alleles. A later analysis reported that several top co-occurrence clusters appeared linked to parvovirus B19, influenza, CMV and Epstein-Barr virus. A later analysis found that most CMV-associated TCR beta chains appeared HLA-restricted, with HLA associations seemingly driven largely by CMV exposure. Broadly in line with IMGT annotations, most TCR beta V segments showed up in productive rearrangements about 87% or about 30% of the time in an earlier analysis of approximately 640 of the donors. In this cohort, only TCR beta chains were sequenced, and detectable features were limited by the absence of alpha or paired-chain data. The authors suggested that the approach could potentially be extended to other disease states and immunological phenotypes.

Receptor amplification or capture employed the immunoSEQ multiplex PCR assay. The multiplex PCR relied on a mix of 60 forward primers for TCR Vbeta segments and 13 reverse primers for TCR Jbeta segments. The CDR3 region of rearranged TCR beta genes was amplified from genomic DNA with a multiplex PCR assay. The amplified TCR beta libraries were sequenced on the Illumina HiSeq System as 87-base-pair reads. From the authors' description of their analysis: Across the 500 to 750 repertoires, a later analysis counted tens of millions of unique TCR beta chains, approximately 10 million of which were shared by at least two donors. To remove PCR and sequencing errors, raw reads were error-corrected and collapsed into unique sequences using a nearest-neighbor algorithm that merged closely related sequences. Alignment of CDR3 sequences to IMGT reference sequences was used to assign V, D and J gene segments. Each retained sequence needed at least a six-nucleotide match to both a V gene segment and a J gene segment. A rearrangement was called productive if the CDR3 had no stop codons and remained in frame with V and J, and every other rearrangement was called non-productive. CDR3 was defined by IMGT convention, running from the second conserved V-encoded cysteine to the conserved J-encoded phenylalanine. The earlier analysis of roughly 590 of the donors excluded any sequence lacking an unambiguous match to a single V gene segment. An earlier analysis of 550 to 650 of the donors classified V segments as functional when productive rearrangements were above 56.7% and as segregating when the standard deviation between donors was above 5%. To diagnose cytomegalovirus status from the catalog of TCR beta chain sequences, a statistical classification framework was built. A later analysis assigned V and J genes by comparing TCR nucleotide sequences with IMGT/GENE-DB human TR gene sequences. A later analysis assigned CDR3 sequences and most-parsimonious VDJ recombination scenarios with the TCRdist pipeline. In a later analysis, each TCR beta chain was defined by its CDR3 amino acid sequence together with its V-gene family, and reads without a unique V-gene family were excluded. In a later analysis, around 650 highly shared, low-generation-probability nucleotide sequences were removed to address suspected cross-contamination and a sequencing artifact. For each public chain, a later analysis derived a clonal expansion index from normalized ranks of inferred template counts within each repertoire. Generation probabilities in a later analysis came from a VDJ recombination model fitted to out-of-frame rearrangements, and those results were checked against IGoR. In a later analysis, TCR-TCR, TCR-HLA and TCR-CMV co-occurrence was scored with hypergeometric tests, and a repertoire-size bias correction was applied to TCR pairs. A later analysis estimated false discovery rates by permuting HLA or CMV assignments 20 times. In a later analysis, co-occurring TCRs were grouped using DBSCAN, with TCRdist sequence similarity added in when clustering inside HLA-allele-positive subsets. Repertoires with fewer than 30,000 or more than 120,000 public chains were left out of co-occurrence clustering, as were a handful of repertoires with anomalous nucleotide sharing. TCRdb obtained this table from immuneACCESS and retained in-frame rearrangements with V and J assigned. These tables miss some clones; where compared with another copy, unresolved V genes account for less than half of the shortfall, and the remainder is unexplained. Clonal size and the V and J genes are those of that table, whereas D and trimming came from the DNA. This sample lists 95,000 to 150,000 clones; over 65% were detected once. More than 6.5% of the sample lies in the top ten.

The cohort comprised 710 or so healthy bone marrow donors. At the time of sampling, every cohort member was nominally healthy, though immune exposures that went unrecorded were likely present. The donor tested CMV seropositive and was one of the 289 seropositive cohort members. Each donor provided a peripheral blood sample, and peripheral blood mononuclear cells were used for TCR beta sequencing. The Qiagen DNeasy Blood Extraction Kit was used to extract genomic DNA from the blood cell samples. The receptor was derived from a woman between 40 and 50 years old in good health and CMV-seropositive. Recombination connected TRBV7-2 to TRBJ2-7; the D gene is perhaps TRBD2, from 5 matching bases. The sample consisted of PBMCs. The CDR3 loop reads CASSFERGYEQYF. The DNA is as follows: TGTGCCAGCAGCTTTGAACGGGGCTACGAGCAGTACTTC.